Below are 16 T cell receptor beta chains sequenced from a single sample in a study of blood T cells in healthy people across ages. Alongside a J-beta primer mix, a sample-barcoded 5' primer served in a second PCR lasting about 7 to 12 cycles. TCRdb recomputed calls from the 5' RACE reads with MiXCR, one row per CDR3 protein. The data show roughly 1,500,000 distinct CDR3 sequences, almost 35% seen once. Sequencing used blood. The source is a woman aged 30 to 39 in good health.

The chain uses TRBV4-3 and TRBJ1-2; 7 bases align to TRBD1. Germline assignment: CDR1 LGHNA and CDR2 YSLEER. V was pared by 0 bases and J by 5 bases, with 9 bases of the junction left unmatched. There are 16 residues in the CDR3. The CDR3 coding sequence is TGCGCCAGCAGCCAAGATCGACAGGGAGGATGGTATGGCTACACCTTC. It encodes CASSQDRQGGWYGYTF.

The chain couples TRBV4-1 to TRBJ1-2; D is uncertain. Germline CDR1 MGHRA, CDR2 YSYEKL. V lost 1 base, J lost 5 bases, and 11 bases lay in between. CDR3 length equals 14 residues. The CDR3 protein is CASSQARQSYGYTF. CDR3 in DNA: TGCGCCAGCAGCCAAGCTCGCCAGTCGTATGGCTACACCTTC.

To note about this clonotype: A read error may account for a junction end that differs from germline. The CDR3 loop reads CASGQDAQGGAGPYNEQFF. The CDR3 DNA is TGCGCCAGCGGCCAAGATGCCCAGGGGGGTGCGGGGCCCTACAATGAGCAGTTCTTC. The genes are TRBV4-1 and TRBJ2-1; D is perhaps TRBD1 (7 bases). CDR1 is MGHRA and CDR2 is YSYEKL in the germline V gene. There are 19 residues in the CDR3.

The sample holds one count of this clonotype. The J gene is TRBJ2-7, the V gene TRBV30, with D possibly being TRBD1 (7 bases). There are 14 residues in the CDR3. Trimming left V 0 bases short and J 3 bases short, with 12 bases between. Germline CDR1 is GTSNPN and CDR2 is SVGIG (reference sequence). In DNA form, the CDR3 reads TGTGCCTGGAGTGTAACCAGGGGGGTCTACGAGCAGTACTTC. Protein sequence: CAWSVTRGVYEQYF.

This clonotype was counted a few times. The rearrangement links TRBV3-1 to TRBJ2-1; 10 bases match TRBD2. Per the germline V gene, CDR1 is LGHDT and CDR2 is YNNKEL (reference sequence). This CDR3 is 16 amino acids long. The J segment lost 0 bases and the V segment lost 3 bases, leaving 2 bases of the junction unmatched. As DNA, the CDR3 is TGTGCCAGCAGCCATCTAGCGGGAGTCTCCTACAATGAGCAGTTCTTC. It specifies CASSHLAGVSYNEQFF.

This clonotype has more than one count but fewer than ten. V gene TRBV6-2 or TRBV6-3 combines with J gene TRBJ2-3; D is unresolved. Germline lookup yields CDR1 MNHEY and CDR2 SVGEGT. This CDR3 comprises 11 residues. Trimming took 7 bases from V and 6 from J, leaving 8 bases between them. CDR3 in amino acids: CASTRSDTQYF. Here the CDR3 DNA reads TGTGCCAGCACCAGGAGTGATACGCAGTATTTT.

This clonotype was recorded a few times. This rearrangement joins TRBV7-9 to TRBJ2-1, with D unclear. This CDR3 has 14 amino acids. Trimming took 5 bases from V and 4 from J, leaving 12 bases between them. Germline lookup yields CDR1 SEHNR and CDR2 FQNEAQ (reference sequence). CDR3 nucleotides: TGTGCCAGCAGCCAGTCGAGCTCGTACAATGAGCAGTTCTTC. Its protein product is CASSQSSSYNEQFF. Drawing the rest from reference TRBV7-9 and TRBJ2-1, the complete variable domain is DTGVSQNPRHKITKRGQNVTFRCDPISEHNRLYWYRQTLGQGPEFLTYFQNEAQLEKSRLLSDRFSAERPKGSFSTLEIQRTEQGDSAMYLCASSQSSSYNEQFFGPGTRLTVL.

This clonotype was observed at least ten times. The chain joins TRBV28 to TRBJ2-1; D unclear. The CDR3 totals 12 residues. Trimming took off 4 bases at V and 7 bases at J, with 8 bases between the two ends. In germline, CDR1 is MDHEN, CDR2 SYDVKM. The CDR3 sequence is CASSSSPNEQFF. CDR3 nucleotide sequence: TGTGCCAGCAGTTCGAGTCCGAATGAGCAGTTCTTC.

This clonotype turned up a few times. Relative to the germline gene, one junction end is altered; a read error may explain this. This chain links TRBV20-1 with TRBJ1-5; D is unresolved. CDR1 is DFQATT and CDR2 is SNEGSKA in the germline V gene (reference sequence). The CDR3 length is 14 residues. CDR3 coding DNA: TGCAGTGCCAGAGGTCCGGGTGGCAATCAGCCCCAGCATTTT. It specifies CSARGPGGNQPQHF.

Of note for this clonotype: This could be a read error, since a much larger clone is one nucleotide away. The V call is TRBV29-1, the J call TRBJ2-3; D is unresolved. Germline CDR1 SQVTM, CDR2 ANQGSEA. The CDR3 length is 13 residues. CDR3 sequence (DNA): TGCAGCGCCCTACCCGGCAGTGGAGATATGCAGTATTTT. It codes for CSALPGSGDMQYF.

The CDR3 is CASSLVRLAGGSTDTQYF. The CDR3, as DNA: TGTGCCAGCAGCTTAGTCCGGCTAGCGGGGGGGAGCACAGATACGCAGTATTTT. V and J are TRBV7-2 and TRBJ2-3; 12 bases agree with TRBD2. V was clipped by 1 base and J by 0 bases; unmatched bases: 5. CDR1 is SGHTA, CDR2 FQGNSA, per germline. This CDR3 is built from 18 residues.

This clonotype was seen just once. The rearrangement links TRBV27 to TRBJ1-6; TRBD1 is a possible D gene (5 bases). Germline values: CDR1 MNHEY, CDR2 SMNVEV (reference sequence). The CDR3 runs to 17 residues. The ends were cut back, 5 bases at V and 11 bases at J, with 25 bases in the middle. The CDR3 DNA reads TGTGCCAGCAGTCTTGGGCAGGGAAGATGGAAATGGACACCCCTCCACTTT. It is translated as CASSLGQGRWKWTPLHF.

To note about this clonotype: Relative to the germline gene, one junction end is altered; a read error may explain this. This chain uses TRBV11-2 with TRBJ2-7; D gene uncertain. Germline CDR1 and CDR2: SGHAT and FQNNGV. The CDR3 spans 13 residues. The CDR3 spells CASSLHGSCEQYF. The CDR3 DNA sequence: TGTGCCAGCAGCTTACACGGTTCCTGCGAGCAGTACTTC.

The rearrangement links TRBV5-1 to TRBJ2-1, with 7 bases identical to TRBD2. From germline, CDR1 is SGHRS and CDR2 YFSETQ. This CDR3 region has 15 residues. V dropped 2 bases and J dropped 8; count of bases not matched to a gene: 10. CDR3 in DNA: TGCGCCAGCAGCTTACGGACTAGTGGGTGTGATGAGCAGTTCTTC. Translation gives CASSLRTSGCDEQFF. The full variable domain, its missing parts supplied by reference TRBV5-1 and TRBJ2-1, is KAGVTQTPRYLIKTRGQQVTLSCSPISGHRSVSWYQQTPGQGLQFLFEYFSETQRNKGNFPGRFSGRQFSNSRSEMNVSTLELGDSALYLCASSLRTSGCDEQFFGPGTRLTVL.

Turning to this clonotype: This sequence may be a read error, since a much larger clone differs from it by one base. The J gene is TRBJ2-7, the V gene TRBV7-4, with 8 bases identical to TRBD2. The J call may be in error: the DNA end matches TRBJ2-5 better. CDR3 length: 17 residues. CDR1 is SGHVT and CDR2 is SQSDAQ in the germline V gene. The CDR3 sequence is CASSHTGLVGGLGTQYF. In nucleotides, the CDR3 is TGTGCCAGCAGCCACACGGGACTAGTGGGGGGACTGGGGACCCAGTACTTC.

The chain couples TRBV4-1 to TRBJ2-3; tentatively, D is TRBD2 (6 bases). The CDR3 length is 19 residues. Trimming cost V 0 bases and J 1 base, with 20 bases left between them. In germline, CDR1 is MGHRA, CDR2 YSYEKL. The CDR3 spells CASSQDLAGIGLGTDTQYF. In nucleotides, the CDR3 is TGCGCCAGCAGCCAAGATCTGGCGGGGATTGGGTTGGGCACAGATACGCAGTATTTT.